This TCR beta chain was recovered during a study of cytomegalovirus exposure and HLA in healthy donors. Study-wide context: Counted in an early data release were about 85 million unique TCRs from HLA-typed donors. Findings and caveats of the study: In a later analysis, parvovirus B19, influenza, CMV and Epstein-Barr virus appeared linked to several top co-occurrence clusters. Earlier results showed most TCR beta V segments being productive about 87% or about 30% of the time.

The ends were cut back, 10 bases at V and 4 bases at J, with 16 bases in the middle. The CDR3 is made up of 13 amino acids. The germline gives CDR1 ENHRY, CDR2 SYGVKD. Researchers ran the PCR with 60 Vbeta and 13 Jbeta primers. Generated by immunoSEQ multiplex PCR, the TCRdb table keeps only in-frame clones and is missing some. The sample carries roughly 130,000 clones, around 86% recorded once. Of note for this clone: The target antigen is unknown.

The TCR was taken from a man aged 25 to 45 in good health and CMV-seronegative. Sequencing input: PBMCs. J is TRBJ1-1 and V is TRBV10-3, with D possibly matching TRBD1 (6 bases). Here the CDR3 reads CATEGDSGTEAFF. DNA for the CDR3: TGTGCCACCGAGGGGGATTCGGGCACTGAAGCTTTCTTT.